The clone carrying this TCR beta chain has just one count. The sample belongs to a study of T cells in Graves' hyperthyroidism and ophthalmopathy. Regions amplified from RNA transcripts were the TCR beta CDR3 regions. TCR CDR3 underwent first-round RT-PCR with the HTBI primer set. In TCRdb, the multiplex PCR reads were re-called with MiXCR into one record per CDR3 protein. The sample includes 700,000 or so distinct CDR3 sequences, about 14% of them seen just once. CDR1 MNHEY and CDR2 SVGEGT come from the germline V gene. V was shortened by 4 bases and J by 3 bases, with 15 bases between the two germline ends. The CDR3 is 16 residues long.

The sequenced sample was blood. This clonotype was obtained from a woman in her forties or fifties with Graves' ophthalmopathy. The rearrangement joins TRBV6-2 or TRBV6-3 to TRBJ2-2; D assignment may be TRBD1 or TRBD2 (5 bases each). The CDR3 spells CASSFGIRDDTGELFF. In nucleotides, the CDR3 is TGTGCCAGCAGTTTTGGGATTCGGGACGACACCGGGGAGCTGTTTTTT.